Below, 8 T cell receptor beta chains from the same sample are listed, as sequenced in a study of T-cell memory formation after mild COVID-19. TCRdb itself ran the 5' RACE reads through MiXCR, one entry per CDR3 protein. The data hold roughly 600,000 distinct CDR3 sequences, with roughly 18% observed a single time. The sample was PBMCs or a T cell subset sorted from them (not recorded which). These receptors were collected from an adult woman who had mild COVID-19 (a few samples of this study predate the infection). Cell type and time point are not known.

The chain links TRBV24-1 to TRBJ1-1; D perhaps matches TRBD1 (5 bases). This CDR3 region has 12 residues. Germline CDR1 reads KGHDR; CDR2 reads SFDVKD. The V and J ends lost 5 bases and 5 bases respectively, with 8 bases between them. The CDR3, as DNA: TGTGCCACCAGTGCAGGGTCGACTGAAGCTTTCTTT. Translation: CATSAGSTEAFF.

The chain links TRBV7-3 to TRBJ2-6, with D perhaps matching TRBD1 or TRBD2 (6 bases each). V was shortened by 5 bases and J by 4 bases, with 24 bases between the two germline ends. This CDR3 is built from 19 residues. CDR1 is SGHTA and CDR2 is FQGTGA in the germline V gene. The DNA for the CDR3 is TGTGCCAGCAGCAGCAACCTTGTGGGGGGCCCTAGGGGGGCCAACGTCCTGACTTTC. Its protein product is CASSSNLVGGPRGANVLTF.

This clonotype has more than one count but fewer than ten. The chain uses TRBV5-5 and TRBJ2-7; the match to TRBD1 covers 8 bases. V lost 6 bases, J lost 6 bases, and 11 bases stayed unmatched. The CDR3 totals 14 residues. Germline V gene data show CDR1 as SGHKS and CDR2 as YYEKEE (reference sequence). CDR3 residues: CASTSPDRVGEQYF. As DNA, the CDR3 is TGTGCCAGCACCTCCCCGGACAGGGTTGGCGAGCAGTACTTC.

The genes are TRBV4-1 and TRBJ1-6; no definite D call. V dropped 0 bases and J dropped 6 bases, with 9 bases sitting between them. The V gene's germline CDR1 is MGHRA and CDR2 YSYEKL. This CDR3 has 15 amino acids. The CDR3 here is CASSQDRVLNSPLHF. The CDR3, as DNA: TGCGCCAGCAGCCAAGATAGGGTTCTTAATTCACCCCTCCACTTT.

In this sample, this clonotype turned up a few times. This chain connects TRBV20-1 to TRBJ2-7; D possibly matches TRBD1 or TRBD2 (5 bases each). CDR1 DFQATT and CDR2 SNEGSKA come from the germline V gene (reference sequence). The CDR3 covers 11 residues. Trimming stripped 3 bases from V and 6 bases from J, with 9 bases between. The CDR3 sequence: CSASGAGEQYF. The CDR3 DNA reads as TGCAGTGCTAGCGGGGCGGGCGAGCAGTACTTC.

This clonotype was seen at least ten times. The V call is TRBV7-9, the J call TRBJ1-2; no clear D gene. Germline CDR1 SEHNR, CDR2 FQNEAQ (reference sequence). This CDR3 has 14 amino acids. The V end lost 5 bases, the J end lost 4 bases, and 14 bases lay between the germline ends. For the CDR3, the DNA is TGTGCCAGCAGCCCCAGAGTCGGGATCTATGGCTACACCTTC. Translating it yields CASSPRVGIYGYTF.

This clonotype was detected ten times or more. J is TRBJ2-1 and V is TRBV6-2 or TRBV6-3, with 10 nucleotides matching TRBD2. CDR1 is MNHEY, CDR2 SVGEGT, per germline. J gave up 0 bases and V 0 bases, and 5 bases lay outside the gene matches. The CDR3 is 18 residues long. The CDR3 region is CASSYSGLASSSYNEQFF. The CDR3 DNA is TGTGCCAGCAGTTACTCGGGACTAGCGTCGAGCTCCTACAATGAGCAGTTCTTC.

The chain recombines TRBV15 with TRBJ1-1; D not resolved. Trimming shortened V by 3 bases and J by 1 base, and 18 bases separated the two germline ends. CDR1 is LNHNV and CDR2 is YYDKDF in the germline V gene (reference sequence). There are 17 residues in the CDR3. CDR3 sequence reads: CATSSPNNRAQNTEAFF. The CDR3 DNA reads TGTGCCACCAGCAGTCCAAATAACAGAGCCCAGAACACTGAAGCTTTCTTT.